The clone carrying this T cell receptor (beta chain) came up a few times. This record comes from a study of T-cell memory formation after mild COVID-19. This CDR3 is built from 14 residues. Germline V gene data show CDR1 as SGHKS and CDR2 as YYEKEE (reference sequence). The V end lost 4 bases, the J end lost 4 bases, and 14 bases lay between the germline ends. Via MiXCR, TCRdb re-called the 5' RACE reads, giving one row per CDR3 protein. The top ten clones hold approximately 8.1% of a sample with 550,000 to 650,000 distinct CDR3 sequences, 17% of them seen once. The sequencing input was PBMCs or a T cell subset sorted from them (not recorded which). This sequence originates from an adult woman who had mild COVID-19 (a few samples of this study predate the infection). Cell type and time point are not known. The rearrangement links TRBV5-5 to TRBJ1-2; D unclear. The CDR3 loop reads CASSPVRTGYGYTF. The CDR3, as DNA: TGTGCCAGCAGCCCCGTCCGTACGGGCTATGGCTACACCTTC. The whole variable domain, remainder taken from reference TRBV5-5 and TRBJ1-2, is DAGVTQSPTHLIKTRGQQVTLRCSPISGHKSVSWYQQVLGQGPQFIFQYYEKEERGRGNFPDRFSARQFPNYSSELNVNALLLGDSALYLCASSPVRTGYGYTFGSGTRLTVV.